This T cell receptor beta chain was captured by sequencing in a study of cytomegalovirus exposure and HLA in healthy donors. A multiplex PCR was run with 60 Vbeta primers and 13 Jbeta primers. Here immunoSEQ multiplex PCR was the method, and the copy in TCRdb shows in-frame clones only, minus some. The table shows about 110,000 clones, with more than 70% occurring only once. CDR1 is SGHRS, CDR2 YFSETQ, per germline. The ends were cut back, 0 bases at V and 0 bases at J, with 4 bases in the middle. CDR3 size: 14 residues. Sequencing was performed on PBMCs. The origin of this receptor is a woman aged 55-70 years in good health and CMV-seropositive. This chain links TRBV5-1 with TRBJ1-3; D uncertain. CDR3 loop: CASSLDTSGNTIYF. CDR3 nucleotides: TGCGCCAGCAGCTTGGACACCTCTGGAAACACCATATATTTT.